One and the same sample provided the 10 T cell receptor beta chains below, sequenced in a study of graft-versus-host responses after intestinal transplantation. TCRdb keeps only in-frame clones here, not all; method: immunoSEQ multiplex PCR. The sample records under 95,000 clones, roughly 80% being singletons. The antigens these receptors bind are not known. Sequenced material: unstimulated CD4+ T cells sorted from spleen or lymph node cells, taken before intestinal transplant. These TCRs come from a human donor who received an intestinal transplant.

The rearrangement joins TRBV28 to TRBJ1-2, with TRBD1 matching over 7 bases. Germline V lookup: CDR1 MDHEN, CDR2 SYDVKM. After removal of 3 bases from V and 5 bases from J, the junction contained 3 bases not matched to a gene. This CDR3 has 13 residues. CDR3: CASSFGTDYGYTF. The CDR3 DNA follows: TGTGCCAGCAGTTTCGGGACAGATTATGGCTACACCTTC.

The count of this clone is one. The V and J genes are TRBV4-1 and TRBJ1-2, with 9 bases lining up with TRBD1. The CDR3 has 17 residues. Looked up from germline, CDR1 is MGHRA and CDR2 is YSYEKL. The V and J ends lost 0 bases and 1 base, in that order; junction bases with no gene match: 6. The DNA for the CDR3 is TGCGCCAGCAGCCAAGATATCCGGACAGGGGATAACTATGGCTACACCTTC. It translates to CASSQDIRTGDNYGYTF.

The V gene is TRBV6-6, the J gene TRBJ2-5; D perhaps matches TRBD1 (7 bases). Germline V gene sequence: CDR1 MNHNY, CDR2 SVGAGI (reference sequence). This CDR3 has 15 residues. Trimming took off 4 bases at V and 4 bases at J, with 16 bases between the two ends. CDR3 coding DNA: TGTGCCAGCAGTTCAGGGCCAGGGGGGCGAGAGACCCAGTACTTC. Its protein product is CASSSGPGGRETQYF.

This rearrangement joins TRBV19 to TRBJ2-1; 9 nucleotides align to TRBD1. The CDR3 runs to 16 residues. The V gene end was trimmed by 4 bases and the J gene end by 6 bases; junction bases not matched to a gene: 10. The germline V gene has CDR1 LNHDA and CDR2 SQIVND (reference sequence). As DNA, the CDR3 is TGTGCCAGTAGTACGTTAAGGACAGGGGTGGGCAATGAGCAGTTCTTC. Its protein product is CASSTLRTGVGNEQFF. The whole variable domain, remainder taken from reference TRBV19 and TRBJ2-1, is DGGITQSPKYLFRKEGQNVTLSCEQNLNHDAMYWYRQDPGQGLRLIYYSQIVNDFQKGDIAEGYSVSREKKESFPLTVTSAQKNPTAFYLCASSTLRTGVGNEQFFGPGTRLTVL.

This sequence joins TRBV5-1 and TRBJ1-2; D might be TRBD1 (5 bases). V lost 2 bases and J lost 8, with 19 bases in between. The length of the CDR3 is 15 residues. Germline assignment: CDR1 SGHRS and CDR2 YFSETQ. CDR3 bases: TGCGCCAGCAGCTTCACAATTGCGGGGGAGGAGGGCTACACCTTC. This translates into CASSFTIAGEEGYTF.

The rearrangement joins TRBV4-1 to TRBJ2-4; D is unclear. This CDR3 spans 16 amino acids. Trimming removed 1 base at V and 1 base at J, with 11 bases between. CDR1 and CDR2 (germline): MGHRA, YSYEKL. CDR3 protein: CASSQVAVTAKNIQYF. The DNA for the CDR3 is TGCGCCAGCAGCCAAGTAGCTGTGACCGCCAAAAACATTCAGTACTTC.

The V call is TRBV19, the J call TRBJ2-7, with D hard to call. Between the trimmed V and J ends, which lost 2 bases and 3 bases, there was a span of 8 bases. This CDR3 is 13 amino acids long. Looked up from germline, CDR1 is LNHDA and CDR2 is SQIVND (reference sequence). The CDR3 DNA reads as TGTGCCAGTAGTATATCACTCTTCTACGAGCAGTACTTC. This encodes CASSISLFYEQYF.

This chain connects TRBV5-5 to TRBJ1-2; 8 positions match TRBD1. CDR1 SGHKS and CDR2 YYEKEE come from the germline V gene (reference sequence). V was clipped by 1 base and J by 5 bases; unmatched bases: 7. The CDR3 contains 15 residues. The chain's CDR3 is CASSLIGQGEYGYTF. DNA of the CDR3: TGTGCCAGCAGCTTGATCGGACAGGGTGAATATGGCTACACCTTC.

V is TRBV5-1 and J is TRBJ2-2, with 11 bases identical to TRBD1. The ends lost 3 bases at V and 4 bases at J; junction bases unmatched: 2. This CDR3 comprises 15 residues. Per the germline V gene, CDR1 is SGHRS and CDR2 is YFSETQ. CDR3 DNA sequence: TGCGCCAGCAGCTCCGGGACAGGGGGCACCGGGGAGCTGTTTTTT. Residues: CASSSGTGGTGELFF.

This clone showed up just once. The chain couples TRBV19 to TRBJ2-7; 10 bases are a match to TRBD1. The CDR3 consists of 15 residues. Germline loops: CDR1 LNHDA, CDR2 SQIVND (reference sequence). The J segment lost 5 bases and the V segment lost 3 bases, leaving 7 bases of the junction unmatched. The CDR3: CASSMAGTGEDEQYF. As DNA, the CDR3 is TGTGCCAGTAGTATGGCCGGGACAGGGGAGGACGAGCAGTACTTC.